A selection of T cell receptor beta chains follows, all from one sample in a study of T cell clones after liver transplantation. Some clones are missing from TCRdb's copy, which holds only in-frame ones; the method was immunoSEQ multiplex PCR. The data show 40,000 to 55,000 clones, roughly 70% seen once. The sample was CD4+ T cells from blood, taken around 54 months after liver transplant. The receptors stem from a human patient who received a liver transplant. The graft donor may have contributed some T cells. The CDR3 runs from the conserved cysteine through the conserved F or W. D genes are given only for firm matches. Clone sizes are given selectively: once, few, many, or a class where the clone is expanded.

size	V	D	J	DNA	CDR3
few	TRBV10-3	-	TRBJ2-2	TGTGCCATCAATCCGTCAGGCATGGACACCGGGGAGCTGTTTTTT	CAINPSGMDTGELFF
-	TRBV7-7	TRBD2	TRBJ2-3	TGTGCTAGCAGCTTATACGGGGGGGATACGCAGTATTTT	CASSLYGGDTQYF
-	TRBV25-1	TRBD1	TRBJ2-3	TGTGCCAGCAGTGCACGCAGGGGGCGAGGAGATACGCAGTATTTT	CASSARRGRGDTQYF
-	TRBV7-2	-	TRBJ2-3	TGTGCCAGCAGAAGGACTGGAGGGGATACGCAGTATTTT	CASRRTGGDTQYF
many	TRBV30	-	TRBJ2-7	TGTGCCTGGAGTGTAACGGGGCTGGGGGATACCTACGGGCAGTACTTC	CAWSVTGLGDTYGQYF
-	TRBV2	-	TRBJ2-7	TGTGCCAGCAGTTATAGGAACGAGCAGTACTTC	CASSYRNEQYF
few	TRBV2	TRBD1	TRBJ1-4	TGTGCCAGCCGTCAGGGGGCGGAAACTGAAAAACTGTTTTTT	CASRQGAETEKLFF
-	TRBV6-5	-	TRBJ1-4	TGTGCCAGCAGTTTAAGGGGGGGAAAACTGTTTTTT	CASSLRGGKLFF
-	TRBV2	TRBD1	TRBJ1-5	TGTGCCAGCAGTTCGACAGGGAACAATCAGCCCCAGCATTTT	CASSSTGNNQPQHF
few	TRBV4-1	-	TRBJ1-5	TGCGCCAGCAGCCAGGGGCCGAATCAGCCCCAGCATTTT	CASSQGPNQPQHF
-	TRBV7-2	TRBD1	TRBJ2-7	TGTGCCAGCACCTCCTTGAGGGGGCCGTCCTACGAGCAGTACTTC	CASTSLRGPSYEQYF
-	TRBV11-3	-	TRBJ1-1	TGTGCCAGCAGCTTCGGGCAGGGGTACACTGAAGCTTTCTTT	CASSFGQGYTEAFF
-	TRBV2	TRBD2	TRBJ2-5	TGTGCCAGCAGTGAAATAGCGGGGAAAGAGACCCAGTACTTC	CASSEIAGKETQYF
-	TRBV9	TRBD2	TRBJ2-7	TGTGCCAGCAGCTCCCAGACGGGGGGCTACGAGCAGTACTTC	CASSSQTGGYEQYF
-	TRBV5-1	-	TRBJ1-5	TGCGCCAGCAGCTTGGCGGGGGCGCGGAACCAGCCCCAGCATTTT	CASSLAGARNQPQHF